The clone carrying this TCR beta chain was observed at least ten times. This clone may be a read error of a much larger clone one base away. Trimming left V 1 base short and J 7 bases short, with 11 bases between. Germline assignment: CDR1 SGHTA and CDR2 FQGNSA. The CDR3 runs to 13 residues. Using a J-beta primer mix together with a sample-barcoded 5' primer, a second PCR was run for about 7 to 12 cycles. TCRdb reprocessed the 5' RACE reads with MiXCR, giving one entry per CDR3 protein. The sample gives hundreds of thousands of distinct CDR3 sequences, roughly half of which show up once; approximately 12% is in the top ten. These data belong to a study of blood T cells in healthy people across ages.

Sequencing input: blood. The chain uses TRBV7-2 and TRBJ2-7; perhaps TRBD1 as D (5 bases). This clonotype was sampled from an elderly woman in good health. The DNA for the CDR3 is TGTGCCAGCAGCTTAGTGGGGCGTAATGAGCAGTACTTC. Amino acids: CASSLVGRNEQYF.